This record concerns one TCR beta chain sequence. Germline CDR1 reads MNHEY; CDR2 reads SVGAGI. The CDR3 totals 14 residues. The ends were cut back, 1 base at V and 4 bases at J, with 8 bases in the middle. The sample is drawn from a study of identical twins. MiXCR, applied by TCRdb to the 5' RACE reads, yields one record per CDR3 protein. The sample consists of more than 600,000 distinct CDR3 sequences, around a sixth of them appearing once. The sample also formed part of further work on T cells expressing NK-cell markers. That study reports: The study drew TCR beta repertoires from sorted CD3+CD56+NKG2C+, CD3+CD56+NKG2C- and CD3+CD56-NKG2C+ T cells.

This clonotype originated in a woman aged 18-29 years in good health. Sequenced sample: PBMCs. The rearrangement links TRBV6-5 to TRBJ1-3; TRBD1 might be the D (5 bases). This CDR3 is CASSYYGGGNTIYF. CDR3 bases: TGTGCCAGCAGTTACTACGGGGGAGGAAACACCATATATTTT.